The rows below give T cell receptor beta chains drawn from one sample of a study of blood T cell repertoires in COVID-19. Clones were sequenced by immunoSEQ multiplex PCR, and TCRdb holds only the in-frame ones, with some missing. In the table there are around 300,000 clones, about 85% of which are singletons. Sequenced: PBMCs or T cells enriched from blood (not recorded which). Receptors were obtained from a woman in her fifties or sixties who had recovered from COVID-19. The CDR3 runs from the conserved cysteine through the conserved F or W. Fields, in order: clone size, J gene, V gene, D gene, CDR3 DNA, CDR3 protein. The D gene is left open where the match is weak. Clone sizes are given selectively: once, few, many, or a class where the clone is expanded.

once TRBJ1-2 TRBV30 - TGTGCCTGGACTAAGCGAGGCTATGGCTACACCTTC CAWTKRGYGYTF
- TRBJ2-7 TRBV5-6 TRBD1 TGTGCCAGCAGCCCGAGACAGGGCTCCTACGAGCAGTACTTC CASSPRQGSYEQYF
- TRBJ2-1 TRBV7-6 TRBD2 TGTGCCAGCAGCGCGCGGCCGGGAGGGCCAAATGAGCAGTTCTTC CASSARPGGPNEQFF
- TRBJ2-2 TRBV19 TRBD1 TGTGCCAGTAGTACTAAGGGACAGGCGAACACCGGGGAGCTGTTTTTT CASSTKGQANTGELFF
- TRBJ2-5 TRBV9 TRBD2 TGTGCCAGCAGCGGCGACTTGGTAGCGGGATCCGAGACCCAGTACTTC CASSGDLVAGSETQYF
- TRBJ1-5 TRBV6-5 - TGTGCCAGCAGTTACTCGAGCGGTCGGGGGGATCAGCCCCAGCATTTT CASSYSSGRGDQPQHF
- TRBJ2-7 TRBV28 TRBD1 TGTGCCAGCAGTTTATTTCAGGGGGACTACGAGCAGTACTTC CASSLFQGDYEQYF
once TRBJ1-6 TRBV7-8 - TGTGCCAGCAGCTCACAGGGAGTTAGGAATTCACCCCTCCACTTT CASSSQGVRNSPLHF
- TRBJ2-2 TRBV7-2 - TGTGCCAGCATGCTGGCTAGCAATACCGGGGAGCTGTTTTTT CASMLASNTGELFF
- TRBJ2-2 TRBV5-1 TRBD2 TGCGCCAGCAGCTTCACGCGGCGGGAGGGGGGCACCGGGGAGCTGTTTTTT CASSFTRREGGTGELFF
- TRBJ2-7 TRBV27 TRBD1 TGTGCCAGCAGTTTCGACAGGGCCTCCTACGAGCAGTACTTC CASSFDRASYEQYF
once TRBJ2-1 TRBV20-1 - TGCAGTGCTAGACAGGACAATGAGCAGTTCTTC CSARQDNEQFF
- TRBJ1-1 TRBV27 - TGTGCCAGCAGTCAGGGAAGGACTGAAGCTTTCTTT CASSQGRTEAFF
- TRBJ1-5 TRBV28 - TGTGCCAGCAGTCCATCCGGGACACCCATTCATCAGCCCCAGCATTTT CASSPSGTPIHQPQHF
- TRBJ1-3 TRBV27 - TGTGCCAGCATCCTTGGAAACACCATATATTTT CASILGNTIYF
- TRBJ2-1 TRBV19 - TGTGCCAGTAGTCGACTCCAGGGGGGAATCCCCTACAATGAGCAGTTCTTC CASSRLQGGIPYNEQFF
- TRBJ2-3 TRBV19 - TGTGCCAGTAGTAGGAGCGGAATCACAGATACGCAGTATTTT CASSRSGITDTQYF
- TRBJ1-2 TRBV7-9 - TGTGCCAGCAGCTTAGGGCAGGACTCTTTCGGCTACACCTTC CASSLGQDSFGYTF
- TRBJ1-6 TRBV5-1 - TGCGCCAGCAGCACTGGTAGCGGGGGTGCCTCTAATTCACCCCTCCACTTT CASSTGSGGASNSPLHF
- TRBJ1-1 TRBV19 TRBD1 TGTGCCAGTAGTATAGCGACAGGGGGCGAACGGAAAGCTTTCTTT CASSIATGGERKAFF
- TRBJ2-7 TRBV30 - TGTGCCTGGACCGAACAGGGGGGGGTCCACGAGCAGTACTTC CAWTEQGGVHEQYF
- TRBJ1-4 TRBV14 - TGTGCCAGCAGCCAAGACGACTTAACGGTCCGCTTTTTT CASSQDDLTVRFF
- TRBJ1-1 TRBV18 TRBD1 TGTGCCAGCTCCCCCGACCGACAGGGTAGAGCTTTCTTT CASSPDRQGRAFF